The T cell receptor beta chain under discussion was sequenced for a study of control samples from healthy donors and cancer patients. TCRdb's table, derived via immunoSEQ multiplex PCR, lists solely in-frame clones and lacks some. The table lists about 130,000 clones, more than 80% of them singletons. The CDR3 covers 15 residues. With 5 bases clipped from V and 3 bases from J, the junction kept 3 bases outside the gene matches. CDR1 is PRHDT, CDR2 FYEKMQ, per germline (reference sequence). This TCR was recovered from a man aged 18 to 30 in good health. The rearrangement links TRBV13 to TRBJ1-3; 11 bases are shared with TRBD1. Sequenced: blood. CDR3 in DNA: TGTGCCAGCAGCCAGGACAGGGGGCTTGGAAACACCATATATTTT. Encoded protein: CASSQDRGLGNTIYF.